A single sample gave rise to the 5 T cell receptor beta chains below, sequenced in a study of blood T cell repertoires in COVID-19. Clones were read by immunoSEQ multiplex PCR, and TCRdb kept only the in-frame ones, dropping some. The repertoire holds under 150,000 clones, with about 83% as singletons. Sequenced material: peripheral blood. These receptor sequences come from an elderly man with active or convalescent COVID-19.

This clone has only one observation. The chain carries TRBV3-1 (or the pseudogene TRBV3-2) and TRBJ2-7, with TRBD2 matching 10 bases. Germline trimming cut 1 base from V and 3 bases from J; bases unmatched to any gene: 0. From germline, CDR1 is LGHDT and CDR2 YNNKEL (reference sequence). The CDR3 spans 14 residues. CDR3 protein: CASSQGTSGYEQYF. CDR3 DNA sequence: TGTGCCAGCAGCCAAGGGACTAGCGGCTACGAGCAGTACTTC.

This chain links TRBV6-1 with TRBJ2-4, with D maybe TRBD1 (6 bases). Trimming removed 2 bases from V and 10 bases from J, with 15 bases in between. Per the germline V gene, CDR1 is MNHNS and CDR2 is SASEGT. The length of the CDR3 is 14 residues. The CDR3 region has the DNA TGTGCCAGCAGTGAACCCACAGGGTTTTTAATTCAGTACTTC. Its translation: CASSEPTGFLIQYF.

The genes are TRBV5-1 and TRBJ1-6, with 11 bases identical to TRBD1. CDR3 length: 15 amino acids. CDR1 is SGHRS, CDR2 YFSETQ, per germline. V gave up 7 bases and J gave up 5 bases; unmatched junction bases: 5. The CDR3: CASSRTGGHNSPLHF. In DNA, the CDR3 is TGCGCCAGCTCCAGGACAGGGGGCCATAATTCACCCCTCCACTTT.

Only a few counts were recorded for this clone. This chain links TRBV28 with TRBJ1-2, with TRBD1 matching over 12 bases. Trimming at V came to 5 bases and at J to 3 bases, leaving 1 base not matched to a gene. The CDR3 loop spans 14 amino acids. In germline, CDR1 is MDHEN, CDR2 SYDVKM. CDR3 DNA: TGTGCCAGCAGTGGGACAGGGGGCTACTATGGCTACACCTTC. This gives the protein CASSGTGGYYGYTF.

The rearrangement links TRBV7-9 to TRBJ2-7, with a tentative D call TRBD2 (7 bases). The CDR3 extends over 14 amino acids. Germline CDR1 reads SEHNR; CDR2 reads FQNEAQ (reference sequence). The V end lost 5 bases, the J end lost 3 bases, and 14 bases lay between the germline ends. CDR3 loop: CASSTHREGYEQYF. The CDR3 DNA reads TGTGCCAGCAGCACCCACAGGGAGGGCTACGAGCAGTACTTC.